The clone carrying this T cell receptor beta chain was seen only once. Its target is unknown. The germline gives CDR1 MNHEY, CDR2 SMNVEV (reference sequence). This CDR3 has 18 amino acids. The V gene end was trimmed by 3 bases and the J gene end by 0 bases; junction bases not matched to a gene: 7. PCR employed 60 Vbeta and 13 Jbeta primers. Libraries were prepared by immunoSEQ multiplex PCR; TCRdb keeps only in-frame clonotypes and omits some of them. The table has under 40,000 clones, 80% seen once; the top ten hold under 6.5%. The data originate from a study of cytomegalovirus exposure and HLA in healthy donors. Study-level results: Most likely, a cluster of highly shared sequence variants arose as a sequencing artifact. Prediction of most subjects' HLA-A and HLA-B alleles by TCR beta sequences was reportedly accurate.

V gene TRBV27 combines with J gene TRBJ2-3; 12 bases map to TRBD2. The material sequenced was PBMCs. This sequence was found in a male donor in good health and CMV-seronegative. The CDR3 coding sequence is TGTGCCAGCAGTTTCCGGCTAGCGGGAGGGGTGAGCACAGATACGCAGTATTTT. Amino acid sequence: CASSFRLAGGVSTDTQYF.